This entry lists 5 T cell receptor delta chains sequenced from one sample in a study of γδ T cells in repeated Plasmodium falciparum infection. Vgamma9/Vdelta2+ and Vdelta2-negative gammadelta T cells were flow-sorted from PBMC for bulk sequencing. TCRdb re-called the multiplex PCR reads via CATT. The repertoire holds approximately 90,000 delta-chain clones, with approximately 1% as singletons. The sequenced sample was gamma-delta T cells from blood. These receptors all come from a pool of human donors (malaria-infected and uninfected, not separated).

About this clone: A far larger clone is only one base removed, so a read error is likely. Other DNA sequences in the same sample also yield this CDR3. The rearrangement joins TRDV1 to TRDJ1; TRDD3 agrees at 7 bases. Germline V gene data show CDR1 as TSWWSYY and CDR2 as QGS. V was clipped by 2 bases and J by 1 base; unmatched bases: 22. CDR3 length equals 21 residues. This chain's CDR3 is CALGETKPPRYWGCATDKLIF. In nucleotides, the CDR3 is TGTGCTCTTGGGGAAACCAAACCTCCCCGGTACTGGGGATGCGCCACCGATAAACTCATCTTT.

This clone appeared a few times. The protein that TCRdb holds for this DNA derives from a much larger clone and differs from the translated DNA at residue 5, which likely indicates a read error; the protein shown here is translated from the DNA. The chain is built from TRDV1 and TRDJ1; 10 nucleotides line up with TRDD3. No J segment appears in TCRdb, so it was assigned here by matching the sequence to germline. CDR3 length: 19 amino acids. Germline loops: CDR1 TSWWSYY, CDR2 QGS. CDR3 DNA: TGTGCTCTTGGGAAACTCAGGTCTCCCTTACTGGGGGATCCCCATAAACTCATCTTT. Residues: CALGKLRSPLLGDPHKLIF.

This clone came up a few times. This likely traces to a read error, being one base from a far larger clone. The same CDR3 is also encoded by other DNA sequences in this sample. The chain recombines TRDV1 with TRDJ1; 9 positions match TRDD3. The J gene comes from matching the DNA to germline here; TCRdb lacks it. The CDR3 runs to 18 residues. In germline, CDR1 is TSWWSYY, CDR2 QGS. The CDR3 DNA reads as TGTGCCCTTGGGGAACCCCTCCTACTGGGGGAAATAACCGATAAACTCATCTTT. It translates to CALGEPLLLGEITDKLIF.

Turning to this clone: With a far larger clone one base away, a read error is the likely cause. Within the sample, other DNA sequences also encode this same CDR3. The V and J genes are TRDV2 and TRDJ1, with a possible D match to TRDD3 (7 bases). No J segment appears in TCRdb, so it was assigned here by matching the sequence to germline. The CDR3 spans 15 residues. Germline CDR1 and CDR2: GEAIGNYY and EKD. CDR3 DNA: TGCGCCTGTGACCCTCTTCCTGGGGGGTCCGATAAACTCATCTTT. Protein sequence: CACDPLPGGSDKLIF.

This clone was observed a handful of times. A far larger clone is off by one base, so a read error is likely. Distinct nucleotide sequences in the sample also encode this CDR3. This chain joins TRDV2 and TRDJ3, with 10 bases identical to TRDD3. TCRdb does not report a J gene; here it was assigned by matching the DNA to germline references. CDR3 length: 24 residues. Per germline, CDR1 GEAIGNYY and CDR2 EKD. This chain's CDR3 is CACDTFAKDDSYWGISWDTRQMFF. DNA for the CDR3: TGTGCCTGTGACACCTTCGCGAAAGACGACTCTTACTGGGGGATTTCCTGGGACACCCGGCAGATGTTTTTC.